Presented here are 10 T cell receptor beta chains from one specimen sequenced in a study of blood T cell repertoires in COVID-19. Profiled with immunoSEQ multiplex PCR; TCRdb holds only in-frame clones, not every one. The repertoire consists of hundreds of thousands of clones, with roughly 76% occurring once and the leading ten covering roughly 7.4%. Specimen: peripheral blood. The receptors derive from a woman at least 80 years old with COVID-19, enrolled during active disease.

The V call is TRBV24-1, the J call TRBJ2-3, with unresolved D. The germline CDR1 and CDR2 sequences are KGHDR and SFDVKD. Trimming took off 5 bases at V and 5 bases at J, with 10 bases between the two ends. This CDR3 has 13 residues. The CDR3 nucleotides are TGTGCCACCAGTGCCTCGGTTGGAGATACGCAGTATTTT. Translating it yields CATSASVGDTQYF.

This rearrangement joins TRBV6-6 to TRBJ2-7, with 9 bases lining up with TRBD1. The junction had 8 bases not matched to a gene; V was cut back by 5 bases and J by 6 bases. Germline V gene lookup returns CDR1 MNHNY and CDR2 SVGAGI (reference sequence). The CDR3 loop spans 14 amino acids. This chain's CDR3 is CASSRQGERSEQYF. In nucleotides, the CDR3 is TGTGCCAGCAGTCGACAGGGGGAGCGTAGCGAGCAGTACTTC.

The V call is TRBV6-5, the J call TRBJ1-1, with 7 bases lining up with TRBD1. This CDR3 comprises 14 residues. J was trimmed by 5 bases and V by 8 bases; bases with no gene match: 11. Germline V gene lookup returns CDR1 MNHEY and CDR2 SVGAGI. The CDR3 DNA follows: TGTGCCAGCCGTCAGGGGGGAACCTGGACTGAAGCTTTCTTT. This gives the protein CASRQGGTWTEAFF.

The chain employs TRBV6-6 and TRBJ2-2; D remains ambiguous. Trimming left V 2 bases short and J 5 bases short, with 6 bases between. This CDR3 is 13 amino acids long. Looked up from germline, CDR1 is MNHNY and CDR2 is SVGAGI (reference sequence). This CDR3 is CASSYQNTGELFF. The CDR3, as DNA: TGTGCCAGCAGTTACCAAAATACCGGGGAGCTGTTTTTT.

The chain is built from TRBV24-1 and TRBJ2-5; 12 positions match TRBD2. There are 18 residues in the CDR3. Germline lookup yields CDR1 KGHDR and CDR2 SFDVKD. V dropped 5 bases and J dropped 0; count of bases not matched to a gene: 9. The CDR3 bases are TGTGCCACCAGTGGCTACAGGACTAGCGGGACGTACCAAGAGACCCAGTACTTC. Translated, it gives CATSGYRTSGTYQETQYF.

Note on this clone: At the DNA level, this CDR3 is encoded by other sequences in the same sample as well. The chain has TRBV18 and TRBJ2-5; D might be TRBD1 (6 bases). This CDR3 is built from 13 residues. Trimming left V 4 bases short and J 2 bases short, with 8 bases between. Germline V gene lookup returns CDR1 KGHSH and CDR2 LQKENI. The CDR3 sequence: CASSQGQQETQYF. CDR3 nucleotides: TGTGCCAGCTCACAAGGACAGCAAGAGACCCAGTACTTC.

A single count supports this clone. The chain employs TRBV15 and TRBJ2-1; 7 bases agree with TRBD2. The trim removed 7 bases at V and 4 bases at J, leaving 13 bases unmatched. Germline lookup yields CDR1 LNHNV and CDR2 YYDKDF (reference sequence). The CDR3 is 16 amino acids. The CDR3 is CATNTQGGSRYNEQFF. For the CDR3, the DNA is TGTGCCACCAACACTCAAGGCGGGAGTCGGTACAATGAGCAGTTCTTC.

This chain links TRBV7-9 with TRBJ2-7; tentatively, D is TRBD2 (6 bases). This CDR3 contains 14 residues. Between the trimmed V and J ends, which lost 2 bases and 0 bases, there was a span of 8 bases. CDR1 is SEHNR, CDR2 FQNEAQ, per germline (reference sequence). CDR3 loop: CASSLIGSSYEQYF. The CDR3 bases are TGTGCCAGCAGCTTAATCGGGAGCTCCTACGAGCAGTACTTC. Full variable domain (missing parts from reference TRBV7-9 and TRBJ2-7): DTGVSQNPRHKITKRGQNVTFRCDPISEHNRLYWYRQTLGQGPEFLTYFQNEAQLEKSRLLSDRFSAERPKGSFSTLEIQRTEQGDSAMYLCASSLIGSSYEQYFGPGTRLTVT.

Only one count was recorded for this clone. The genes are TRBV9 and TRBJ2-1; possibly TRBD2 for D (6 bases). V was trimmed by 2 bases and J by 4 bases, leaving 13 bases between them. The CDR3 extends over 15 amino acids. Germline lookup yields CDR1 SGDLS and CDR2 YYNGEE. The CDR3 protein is CASSVSGESYNEQFF. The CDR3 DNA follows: TGTGCCAGCAGCGTCTCGGGGGAGTCATACAATGAGCAGTTCTTC.

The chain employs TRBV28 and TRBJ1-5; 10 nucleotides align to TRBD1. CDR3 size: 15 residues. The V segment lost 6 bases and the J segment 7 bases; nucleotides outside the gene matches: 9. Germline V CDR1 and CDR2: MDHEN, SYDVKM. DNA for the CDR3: TGTGCCAGCAGATCCTCCGGGACAGGGGTACAGCCCCAGCATTTT. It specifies CASRSSGTGVQPQHF.